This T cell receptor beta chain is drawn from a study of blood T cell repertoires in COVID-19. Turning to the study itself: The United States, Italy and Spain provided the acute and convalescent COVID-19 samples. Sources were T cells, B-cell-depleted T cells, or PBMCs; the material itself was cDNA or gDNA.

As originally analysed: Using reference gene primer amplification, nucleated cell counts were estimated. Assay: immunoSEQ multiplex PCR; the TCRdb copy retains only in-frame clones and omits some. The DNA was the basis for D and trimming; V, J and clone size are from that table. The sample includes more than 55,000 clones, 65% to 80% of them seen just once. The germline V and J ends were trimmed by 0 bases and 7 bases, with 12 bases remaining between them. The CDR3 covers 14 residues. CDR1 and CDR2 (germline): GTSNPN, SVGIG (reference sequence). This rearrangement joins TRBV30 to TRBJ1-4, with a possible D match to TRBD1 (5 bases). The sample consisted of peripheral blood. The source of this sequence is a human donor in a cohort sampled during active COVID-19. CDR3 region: CAWSVSRVGEKLFF. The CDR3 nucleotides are TGTGCCTGGAGTGTAAGCAGGGTGGGTGAAAAACTGTTTTTT.